This is a list of T cell receptor beta chains from one sample in a study of shared clonotypes between healthy human individuals. The table came from immunoSEQ multiplex PCR; TCRdb's copy has only in-frame clones and leaves some out. The sample shows roughly 1,800,000 clones, over 85% of them seen only once. The sample was naive CD8+ T cells sorted from blood. The receptor source for this set is a man aged 18 to 29 in good health. Each CDR3 is given with its conserved first and last residue. A D gene is named only where the DNA matches it firmly. Clone sizes are given selectively: once, few, many, or a class where the clone is expanded.

D	V	J	size	DNA	CDR3
TRBD1	TRBV19	TRBJ2-7	-	TGTGCCAGTAGCGCCGGGACAGGATACGAGCAGTACTTC	CASSAGTGYEQYF
-	TRBV7-6	TRBJ1-6	-	TGTGCCAGCAGCTTAGCTACAGGGACTAATTCACCCCTCCACTTT	CASSLATGTNSPLHF
TRBD2	TRBV28	TRBJ2-3	-	TGTGCCAGCAGTTTCTCGGGGGGGGTAGATACGCAGTATTTT	CASSFSGGVDTQYF
-	TRBV5-6	TRBJ2-1	-	TGTGCCAGCAGCTTTAGTCTAGACTACAATGAGCAGTTCTTC	CASSFSLDYNEQFF
-	TRBV7-9	TRBJ2-7	-	TGTGCCAGCAGCCCGGCGCCTGGGGAAGGGGAGCAGTACTTC	CASSPAPGEGEQYF
TRBD1	TRBV15	TRBJ1-1	-	TGTGCCACCAGCAGGGGACAGTTGAACACTGAAGCTTTCTTT	CATSRGQLNTEAFF
-	TRBV9	TRBJ2-1	-	TGTGCCAGCAGCCCCCCGGGGTCGGGGTACAATGAGCAGTTCTTC	CASSPPGSGYNEQFF
-	TRBV7-9	TRBJ2-7	-	TGTGCCAGCAGCTTAGCTCAGGGTATTGCCGACGAGCAGTACTTC	CASSLAQGIADEQYF
-	TRBV4-1	TRBJ2-3	-	TGCGCCAGTCGTCCGAGGCAGGAAGCAGATACGCAGTATTTT	CASRPRQEADTQYF
-	TRBV28	TRBJ2-7	-	TGTGCAGTGAGTGAGGGCAATTCGGGCTACGAGCAGTACTTC	CAVSEGNSGYEQYF
TRBD2	TRBV27	TRBJ2-1	-	TGTGCCAGCAGTCCCGACGTTAGCGGGGGGGCATCCTACAATGAGCAGTTCTTC	CASSPDVSGGASYNEQFF
-	TRBV4-3	TRBJ2-7	few	TGCGCCAGCAGCCGGCTCGGGGGCGAGCAGTACTTC	CASSRLGGEQYF
-	TRBV27	TRBJ2-5	-	TGTGCCAGCAGTCCCTTGGGCGGGACCCAGTACTTC	CASSPLGGTQYF
TRBD2	TRBV5-8	TRBJ2-1	-	TGTGCCAGCAGCTTTGGGACTAGAGGCTACAATGAGCAGTTCTTC	CASSFGTRGYNEQFF
-	TRBV27	TRBJ2-1	-	TGTGCCAGCAGTTTATCGAGCCTCAATGAGCAGTTCTTC	CASSLSSLNEQFF